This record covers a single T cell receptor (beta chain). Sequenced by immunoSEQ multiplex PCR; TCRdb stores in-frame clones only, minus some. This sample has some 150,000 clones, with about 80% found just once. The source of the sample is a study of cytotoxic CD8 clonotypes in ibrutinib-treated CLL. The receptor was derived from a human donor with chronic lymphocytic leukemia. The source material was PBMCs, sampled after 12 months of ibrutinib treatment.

The CDR3 is CASSPTGQAAITF. The CDR3 DNA reads TGTGCCAGCAGCCCGACCGGGCAGGCGGCTATCACCTTC. The chain employs TRBV7-9 and TRBJ1-2; D is unresolved. The germline V gene encodes CDR1 SEHNR and CDR2 FQNEAQ (reference sequence). V gave up 5 bases and J gave up 13 bases, with 20 bases separating them. This CDR3 is 13 amino acids long. Filled out from reference TRBV7-9 and TRBJ1-2, the complete variable domain reads DTGVSQNPRHKITKRGQNVTFRCDPISEHNRLYWYRQTLGQGPEFLTYFQNEAQLEKSRLLSDRFSAERPKGSFSTLEIQRTEQGDSAMYLCASSPTGQAAITFGSGTRLTVV.